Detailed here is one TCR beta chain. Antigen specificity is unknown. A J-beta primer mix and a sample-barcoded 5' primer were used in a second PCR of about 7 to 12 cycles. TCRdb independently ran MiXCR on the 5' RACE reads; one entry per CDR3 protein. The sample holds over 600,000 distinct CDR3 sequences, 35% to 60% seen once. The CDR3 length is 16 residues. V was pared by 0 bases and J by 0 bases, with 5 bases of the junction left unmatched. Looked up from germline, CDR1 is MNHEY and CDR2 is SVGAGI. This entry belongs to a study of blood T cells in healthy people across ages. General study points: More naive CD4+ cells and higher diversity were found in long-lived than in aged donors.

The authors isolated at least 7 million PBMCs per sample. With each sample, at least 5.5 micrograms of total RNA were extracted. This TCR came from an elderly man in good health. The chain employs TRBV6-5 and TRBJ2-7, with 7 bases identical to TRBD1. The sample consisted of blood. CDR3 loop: CASSYSQRDSSYEQYF. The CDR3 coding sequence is TGTGCCAGCAGTTACTCCCAGAGGGACAGCTCCTACGAGCAGTACTTC.